The 15 T cell receptor beta chains reported below all come from one sample, sequenced in a study of T-cell reconstitution after alpha-beta-depleted transplantation in children. Unique molecular identifiers were used in preparing the TCRbeta library. One entry per CDR3 protein, called by TCRdb with MiXCR from the PCR reads. Of roughly 400,000 distinct CDR3 sequences in the sample, about a fifth were seen once. This specimen was PBMCs from the stem cell graft donor, taken from the stem cell graft. The receptors shown here come from a human donor who donated a stem cell graft to a child with acute myeloid leukemia.

This clonotype was counted many times. CDR3 nucleotides: TGCAGCGTTGAAGGGCCAGGGGTCGAGCAGTACTTC. This codes for CSVEGPGVEQYF. The chain combines TRBV29-1 with TRBJ2-7; tentatively, D is TRBD1 (6 bases). Trimming took 1 base from V and 6 from J, leaving 10 bases between them. Germline loops: CDR1 SQVTM, CDR2 ANQGSEA. The CDR3 extends over 12 amino acids.

This clonotype was seen a handful of times. This rearrangement joins TRBV4-2 to TRBJ1-5; tentative D call: TRBD1 (5 bases). CDR3 length: 16 amino acids. Germline values: CDR1 LGHNA, CDR2 YNFKEQ. V dropped 0 bases and J dropped 7 bases, with 16 bases sitting between them. The CDR3 spells CASSQDSHGARQPQHF. CDR3 in DNA: TGTGCCAGCAGCCAAGATAGTCACGGGGCACGGCAGCCCCAGCATTTT.

This clonotype showed up many times. This chain connects TRBV20-1 to TRBJ2-7; 7 nucleotides agree with TRBD2. CDR3 size: 14 residues. CDR1 DFQATT and CDR2 SNEGSKA come from the germline V gene (reference sequence). V shed 6 bases, J shed 3 bases, and the junction held 11 bases outside the gene matches. The CDR3 region has the DNA TGCAGTGCCCCGGGCGGGAGAGGGTTCTACGAGCAGTACTTC. It yields the protein CSAPGGRGFYEQYF.

This clonotype was counted only a few times. J is TRBJ2-3 and V is TRBV20-1; D is perhaps TRBD1 (6 bases). V gave up 0 bases and J gave up 1 base, with 14 bases separating them. The germline gives CDR1 DFQATT, CDR2 SNEGSKA (reference sequence). CDR3 length equals 16 residues. The CDR3, as DNA: TGCAGTGCTAGAGATTCTCAGACAGGACGCACAGATACGCAGTATTTT. The encoded protein is CSARDSQTGRTDTQYF.

This clonotype has more than one count but fewer than ten. This chain joins TRBV10-1 and TRBJ2-5, with unresolved D. V lost 6 bases and J 2 bases, leaving 13 bases between the germline ends. The CDR3 consists of 14 residues. Germline CDR1 and CDR2: WNHNN and SYGVQD (reference sequence). CDR3 residues: CASSEKDAQETQYF. As DNA, the CDR3 is TGCGCCAGCAGCGAAAAGGACGCTCAAGAGACCCAGTACTTC.

V and J are TRBV24-1 and TRBJ2-5; 10 nucleotides agree with TRBD1. The CDR3 spans 17 residues. Trimming at V came to 4 bases and at J to 3 bases, leaving 10 bases not matched to a gene. Germline V lookup: CDR1 KGHDR, CDR2 SFDVKD. The CDR3 region is CATSDPIRDRGEETQYF. Here the CDR3 DNA reads TGTGCCACCAGTGACCCGATCCGGGACAGGGGTGAAGAGACCCAGTACTTC.

This clonotype was counted a few times. The rearrangement uses TRBV5-6 and TRBJ2-1; D might be TRBD1 or TRBD2, each matching 5 bases. V was shortened by 4 bases and J by 2 bases, with 10 bases between the two germline ends. The germline CDR1 and CDR2 sequences are SGHDT and YYEEEE. This CDR3 spans 14 amino acids. Here the CDR3 reads CASSRGLPYNEQFF. DNA of the CDR3: TGTGCCAGCAGCCGGGGCCTACCCTACAATGAGCAGTTCTTC.

The chain employs TRBV2 and TRBJ2-7; TRBD2 is a possible D gene (5 bases). The V gene's germline CDR1 is SNHLY and CDR2 FYNNEI. Trimming left V 8 bases short and J 0 bases short, with 11 bases between. The CDR3 runs 13 residues. The CDR3 sequence is CASALGDSYEQYF. The CDR3 nucleotides read TGTGCCAGCGCGCTCGGGGACTCCTACGAGCAGTACTTC.

This clonotype was counted a few times. The rearrangement uses TRBV24-1 and TRBJ2-2; the D call may be TRBD1 or TRBD2 (5 bases each). The CDR3 is 13 residues long. Trimming left V 9 bases short and J 3 bases short, with 10 bases between. The germline V gene encodes CDR1 KGHDR and CDR2 SFDVKD. CDR3 bases: TGTGCCACCTCACGAGGGGACACCGGGGAGCTGTTTTTT. It yields the protein CATSRGDTGELFF.

In its sample, this clonotype was seen a few times. The J gene is TRBJ2-4, the V gene TRBV7-9; 8 positions agree with TRBD1. Germline loops: CDR1 SEHNR, CDR2 FQNEAQ (reference sequence). The CDR3 loop spans 14 amino acids. The V gene end was trimmed by 1 base and the J gene end by 4 bases; junction bases not matched to a gene: 0. CDR3 protein: CASSLGTGKNIQYF. The CDR3 nucleotides are TGTGCCAGCAGCTTAGGGACAGGGAAAAACATTCAGTACTTC.

This clonotype was seen repeatedly, ten times or more. The V call is TRBV29-1, the J call TRBJ2-1, with TRBD2 identical over 10 bases. Losses at the gene ends were 4 bases for V and 6 bases for J; bases not matched to a gene: 6. This CDR3 contains 14 residues. Germline CDR1 reads SQVTM; CDR2 reads ANQGSEA. The CDR3 here is CSVAGLAGANEQFF. CDR3 nucleotide sequence: TGCAGCGTTGCGGGTCTAGCGGGGGCCAATGAGCAGTTCTTC.

This clonotype was recorded a few times. This chain joins TRBV20-1 and TRBJ2-3, with 10 bases that match TRBD2. The CDR3 length is 17 residues. Unmatched junction bases numbered 11, after V lost 2 bases and J lost 3 bases. CDR1 and CDR2 (germline): DFQATT, SNEGSKA (reference sequence). The CDR3 protein is CSARLPRGSGRTDTQYF. The CDR3 bases are TGCAGTGCTAGACTTCCCCGTGGTAGCGGGAGGACAGATACGCAGTATTTT.

As to this clonotype: This sequence may be a read error, since a much larger clone differs from it by one base. The chain combines TRBV28 with TRBJ2-1; tentative D call: TRBD1 (5 bases). The germline V and J ends were trimmed by 4 bases and 15 bases, with 13 bases remaining between them. The length of the CDR3 is 11 residues. From germline, CDR1 is MDHEN and CDR2 SYDVKM. CDR3 amino acids: CASSSLMGLFF. Written as DNA, the CDR3 is TGTGCCAGCAGTTCTCTTATGGGGCTGTTCTTC.

The chain uses TRBV6-1 and TRBJ2-2; D unclear. The CDR3 runs to 13 residues. The ends were cut back, 7 bases at V and 4 bases at J, with 10 bases in the middle. Germline lookup yields CDR1 MNHNS and CDR2 SASEGT. The CDR3 nucleotides are TGTGCCAGCACCAAGACGGGCACCGGGGAGCTGTTTTTT. It yields the protein CASTKTGTGELFF.

CDR3 in amino acids: CASRTTPAERNTIYF. CDR3 sequence (DNA): TGCGCCAGCAGGACGACGCCGGCCGAGAGAAACACCATATATTTT. The rearrangement links TRBV5-1 to TRBJ1-3; D is unresolved. The V gene lost 5 bases and the J gene lost 5 bases, with 17 bases spanning the gap. The germline V gene encodes CDR1 SGHRS and CDR2 YFSETQ. This CDR3 region has 15 residues.